The sequence of this TCR beta chain was determined in a study of cytomegalovirus exposure and HLA in healthy donors. A note on this clone: The junction differs from germline at one of its ends, possibly a read error.

The PCR had 60 Vbeta and 13 Jbeta primers. Clones were read by immunoSEQ multiplex PCR, and TCRdb kept only the in-frame ones, dropping some. This table holds over 150,000 clones, roughly two thirds found once. The CDR3 consists of 14 residues. CDR1 SGHRS and CDR2 YFSETQ come from the germline V gene. The TCR originated in a young woman in good health and CMV-seronegative. Sequenced sample: PBMCs. The chain recombines TRBV5-1 with TRBJ2-7, with TRBD1 identical over 7 bases. The CDR3 loop reads CASSYGTASYEQHF. The CDR3 DNA reads as TGCGCCAGCAGCTACGGGACAGCCTCCTACGAGCAGCACTTC.